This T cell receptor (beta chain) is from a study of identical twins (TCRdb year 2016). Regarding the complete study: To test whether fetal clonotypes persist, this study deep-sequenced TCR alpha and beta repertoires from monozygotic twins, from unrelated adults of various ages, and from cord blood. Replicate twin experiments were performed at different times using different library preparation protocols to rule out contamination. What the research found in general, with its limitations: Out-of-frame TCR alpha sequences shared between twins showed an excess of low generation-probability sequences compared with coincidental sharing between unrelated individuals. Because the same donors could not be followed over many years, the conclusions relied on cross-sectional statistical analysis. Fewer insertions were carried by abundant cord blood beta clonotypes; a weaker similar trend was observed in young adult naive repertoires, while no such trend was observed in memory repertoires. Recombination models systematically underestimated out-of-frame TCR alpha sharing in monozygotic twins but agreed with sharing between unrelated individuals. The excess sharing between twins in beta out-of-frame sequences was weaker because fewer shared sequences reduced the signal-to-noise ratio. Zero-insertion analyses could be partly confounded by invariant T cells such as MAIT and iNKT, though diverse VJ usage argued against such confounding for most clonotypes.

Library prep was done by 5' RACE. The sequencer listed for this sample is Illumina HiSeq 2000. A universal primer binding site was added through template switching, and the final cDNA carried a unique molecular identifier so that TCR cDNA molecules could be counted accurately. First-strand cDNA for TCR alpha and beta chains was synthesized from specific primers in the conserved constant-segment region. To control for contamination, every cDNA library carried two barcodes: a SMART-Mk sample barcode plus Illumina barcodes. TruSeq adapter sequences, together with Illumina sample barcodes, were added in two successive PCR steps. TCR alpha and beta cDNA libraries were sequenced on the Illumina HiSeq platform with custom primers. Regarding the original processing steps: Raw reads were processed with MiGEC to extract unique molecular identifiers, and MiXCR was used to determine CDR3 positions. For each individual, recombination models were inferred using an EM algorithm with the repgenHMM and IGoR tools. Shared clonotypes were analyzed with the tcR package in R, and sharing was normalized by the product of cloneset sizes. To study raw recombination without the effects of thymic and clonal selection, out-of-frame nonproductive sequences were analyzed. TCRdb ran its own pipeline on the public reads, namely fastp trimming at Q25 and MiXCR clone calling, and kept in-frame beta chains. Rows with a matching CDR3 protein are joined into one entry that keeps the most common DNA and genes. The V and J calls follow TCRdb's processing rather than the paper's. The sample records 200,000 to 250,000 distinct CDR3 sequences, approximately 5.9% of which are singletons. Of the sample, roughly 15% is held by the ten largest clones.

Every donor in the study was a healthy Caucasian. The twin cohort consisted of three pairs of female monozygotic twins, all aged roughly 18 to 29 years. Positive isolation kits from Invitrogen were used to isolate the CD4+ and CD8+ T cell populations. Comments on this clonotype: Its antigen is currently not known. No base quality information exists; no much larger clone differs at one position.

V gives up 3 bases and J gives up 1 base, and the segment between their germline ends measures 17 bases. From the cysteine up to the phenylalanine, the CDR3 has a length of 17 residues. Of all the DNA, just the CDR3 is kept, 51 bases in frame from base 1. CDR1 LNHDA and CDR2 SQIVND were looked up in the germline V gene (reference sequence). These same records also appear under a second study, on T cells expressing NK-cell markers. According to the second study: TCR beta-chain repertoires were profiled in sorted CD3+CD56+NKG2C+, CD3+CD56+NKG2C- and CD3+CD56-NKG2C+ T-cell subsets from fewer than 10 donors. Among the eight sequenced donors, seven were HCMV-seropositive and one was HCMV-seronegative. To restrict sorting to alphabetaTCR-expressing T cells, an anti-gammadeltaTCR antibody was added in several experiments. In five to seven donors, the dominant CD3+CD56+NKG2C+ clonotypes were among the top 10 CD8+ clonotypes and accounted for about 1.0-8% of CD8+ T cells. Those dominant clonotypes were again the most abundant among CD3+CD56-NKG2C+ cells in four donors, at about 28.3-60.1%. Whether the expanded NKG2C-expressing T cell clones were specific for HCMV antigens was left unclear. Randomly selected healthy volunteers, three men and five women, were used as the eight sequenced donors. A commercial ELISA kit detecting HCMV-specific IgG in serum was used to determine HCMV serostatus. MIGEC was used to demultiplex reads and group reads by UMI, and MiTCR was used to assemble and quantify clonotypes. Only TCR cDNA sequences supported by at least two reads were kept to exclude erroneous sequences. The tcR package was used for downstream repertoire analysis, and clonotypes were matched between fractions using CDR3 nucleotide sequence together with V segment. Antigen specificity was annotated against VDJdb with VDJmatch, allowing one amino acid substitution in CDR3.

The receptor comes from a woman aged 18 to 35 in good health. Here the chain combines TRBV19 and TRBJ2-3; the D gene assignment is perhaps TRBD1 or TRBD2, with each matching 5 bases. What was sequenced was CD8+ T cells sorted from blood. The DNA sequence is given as TGTGCCAGTAGTATGTCCGGGACGTTGAGGGGCACAGATACGCAGTATTTT. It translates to CASSMSGTLRGTDTQYF.